The clone carrying this TCR beta chain has a single count. Antigen unknown. Data came from immunoSEQ multiplex PCR; TCRdb stores just in-frame clones and leaves some out. Of 100,000 or so clones in the sample, about 83% were seen once. The entry originates in a study of identifying expanded T cells in peripheral blood. Study-level results: Over approximately two and four weeks, about 15 and 19 clones changed, versus roughly 1.2 between replicates.

The germline V gene has CDR1 SGHTA and CDR2 FQGNSA. This CDR3 spans 17 amino acids. V dropped 1 base and J dropped 2 bases, with 15 bases sitting between them. During the collection period, no donor immune events like infections were recorded. This receptor was identified in a person aged 18-69 years in good health. This chain links TRBV7-2 with TRBJ1-5; no clear D. Sequencing was done on a sample of blood. In DNA form, the CDR3 reads TGTGCCAGCAGCTTAGTGGTGTCGGCTGTGGGCAATCAGCCCCAGCATTTT. Translation: CASSLVVSAVGNQPQHF.